This TCR beta chain appears in the sequencing data of a study of T cell responses to AZD1222 COVID-19 vaccine. The protocol was immunoSEQ multiplex PCR, while the TCRdb copy is restricted to in-frame clones and leaves out a portion. This sample carries roughly 150,000 clones, 88% of them seen once, and the ten largest clones take 5.5%. Source: peripheral blood, taken on day 0 of AZD1222 vaccination. The TCR comes from an adult in good health.

The CDR3 DNA reads as TGTGCCTGGAGTGTAGGGACAGCCAGCAATCAGCCCCAGCATTTT. It encodes CAWSVGTASNQPQHF. J is TRBJ1-5 and V is TRBV30, with 7 nucleotides matching TRBD1. Germline V gene lookup returns CDR1 GTSNPN and CDR2 SVGIG (reference sequence). The V and J ends lost 0 bases and 1 base, in that order; junction bases with no gene match: 3. CDR3 size: 15 residues.